Listed here are 26 T cell receptor beta chains from one sample, sequenced in a study of CD8 T cells in ankylosing spondylitis. Whole-study results and caveats: One TCR beta motif, made up of several highly homologous variants, appeared characteristic of ankylosing spondylitis blood.

Each CDR3 protein gets one entry after TCRdb re-called the 5' RACE reads with MiXCR. Altogether a few hundred thousand distinct CDR3 sequences are present, under 8.5% being singletons, with the ten largest covering approximately 15%. Antigens of these TCRs are unknown. Sequences were obtained from blood, either unsorted or a sorted T cell fraction (not recorded which). All receptors derive from a male donor with ankylosing spondylitis.

In this sample, this clonotype turned up a few times. The chain joins TRBV5-4 to TRBJ2-5; weak D call: TRBD2 (6 bases). The V end was cut by 4 bases, the J end by 5 bases, with 18 bases between. CDR3 size: 15 residues. The germline V gene has CDR1 SGHNT and CDR2 YYREEE (reference sequence). Here the CDR3 DNA reads TGTGCCAGCAGCCGCGGGACCGGGAGAACGGAGACCCAGTACTTC. Translation: CASSRGTGRTETQYF.

This clonotype was recorded many times. The J gene is TRBJ1-2, the V gene TRBV20-1; D not resolved. Looked up from germline, CDR1 is DFQATT and CDR2 is SNEGSKA (reference sequence). Trimming removed 8 bases at V and 2 bases at J, with 9 bases between. This CDR3 is 11 amino acids long. The CDR3 DNA is TGCAGTCGAGACGGCAACTATGGCTACACCTTC. Residues: CSRDGNYGYTF.

There are a few counts of this clonotype. The V and J genes are TRBV28 and TRBJ2-7; 9 nucleotides align to TRBD1. This CDR3 has 19 residues. V lost 6 bases to trimming and J lost 3 bases; unmatched junction nucleotides: 21. Germline CDR1 reads MDHEN; CDR2 reads SYDVKM. This chain's CDR3 is CASRTKQGASRTFNYEQYF. Written as DNA, the CDR3 is TGTGCCAGCAGAACCAAACAGGGGGCCAGCCGTACCTTTAACTACGAGCAGTACTTC.

This clonotype was seen more than once but under ten times. The V gene is TRBV6-2 or TRBV6-3, the J gene TRBJ2-1; D is possibly TRBD2 (5 bases). Trimming left V 9 bases short and J 9 bases short, with 21 bases between. The CDR3 contains 14 residues. Germline values: CDR1 MNHEY, CDR2 SVGEGT. The CDR3 reads CASQRNSPPTEQFF. DNA for the CDR3: TGTGCCAGTCAGCGGAACTCTCCTCCAACTGAGCAGTTCTTC.

This clonotype was detected many times. The chain joins TRBV6-6 to TRBJ1-2; no firm D call. CDR1 and CDR2 from the germline V gene are MNHNY and SVGAGI (reference sequence). This CDR3 has 13 residues. V dropped 1 base and J dropped 0 bases, with 3 bases sitting between them. CDR3 in DNA: TGTGCCAGCAGTTACTTAGCTAACTATGGCTACACCTTC. Translated: CASSYLANYGYTF.

This clonotype was seen more than once but under ten times. This chain connects TRBV28 to TRBJ1-2; no reliable D call. V lost 1 base and J lost 8, with 11 bases in between. Germline CDR1 is MDHEN and CDR2 is SYDVKM. The CDR3 sequence is 13 residues long. The CDR3 reads CASSLSHSYGYTF. The DNA of the CDR3 is TGTGCCAGCAGTTTATCCCACAGCTACGGCTACACCTTC.

The V call is TRBV7-2, the J call TRBJ2-1; maybe TRBD1 (6 bases). V lost 5 bases to trimming and J lost 8 bases, with 10 bases between them. The germline CDR1 and CDR2 sequences are SGHTA and FQGNSA. The CDR3 length is 12 residues. CDR3 sequence (DNA): TGTGCCAGCAGCCTCACAGGGTATGAGCAGTTCTTC. This gives the protein CASSLTGYEQFF.

In its sample, this clonotype was seen a few times. The CDR3 DNA is TGCGCCAGCAGCTTAGCAGCAGGGTACAATGAGCAGTTCTTC. Amino acids: CASSLAAGYNEQFF. The V gene is TRBV5-1, the J gene TRBJ2-1, with D possibly TRBD1 on 5 matching bases. The CDR3 consists of 14 residues. Germline values: CDR1 SGHRS, CDR2 YFSETQ. V gave up 2 bases and J gave up 4 bases, with 10 bases separating them.

Many counts were recorded for this clonotype. The chain links TRBV29-1 to TRBJ2-3; D is uncertain. Germline CDR1 SQVTM, CDR2 ANQGSEA. The CDR3 loop spans 15 amino acids. Trimming shortened V by 1 base and J by 2 bases, and 13 bases separated the two germline ends. The CDR3 loop is CSVEGAIRATDTQYF. CDR3 coding DNA: TGCAGCGTTGAAGGGGCTATCAGAGCCACAGATACGCAGTATTTT.

This clonotype was observed many times. The V call is TRBV7-9, the J call TRBJ2-7; D perhaps matches TRBD1 (5 bases). Germline V CDR1 and CDR2: SEHNR, FQNEAQ (reference sequence). There are 14 residues in the CDR3. V was shortened by 3 bases and J by 3 bases, with 12 bases between the two germline ends. CDR3 residues: CASSFERGNYEQYF. The DNA for the CDR3 is TGTGCCAGCAGCTTTGAAAGGGGTAACTACGAGCAGTACTTC. The whole variable domain, filled in from reference TRBV7-9 and TRBJ2-7, reads DTGVSQNPRHKITKRGQNVTFRCDPISEHNRLYWYRQTLGQGPEFLTYFQNEAQLEKSRLLSDRFSAERPKGSFSTLEIQRTEQGDSAMYLCASSFERGNYEQYFGPGTRLTVT.

This rearrangement joins TRBV20-1 to TRBJ1-4; the match to TRBD1 covers 8 bases. The CDR3 length is 13 residues. The V segment lost 6 bases and the J segment 8 bases; nucleotides outside the gene matches: 8. From germline, CDR1 is DFQATT and CDR2 SNEGSKA (reference sequence). The CDR3 here is CSARTGLGEKLFF. CDR3 in DNA: TGCAGTGCGCGGACAGGGCTAGGCGAAAAACTGTTTTTT.

The rearrangement joins TRBV20-1 to TRBJ2-7; maybe TRBD1 (6 bases). The CDR3 runs to 13 residues. Trimming pared 7 bases from V and 1 base from J, leaving 14 bases between. The germline CDR1 and CDR2 sequences are DFQATT and SNEGSKA (reference sequence). The CDR3 DNA follows: TGCAGTGTCAATCCCGGGACATCCTACGAGCAGTACTTC. It encodes CSVNPGTSYEQYF.

This clonotype occurred a few times. The gene calls are TRBV29-1 and TRBJ2-6; D gene unclear. The CDR3 totals 14 residues. V lost 6 bases and J 2 bases, leaving 11 bases between the germline ends. Germline values: CDR1 SQVTM, CDR2 ANQGSEA. The CDR3 nucleotides are TGCAGCGTGTCCTACTCGGCTGGGGCCAACGTCCTGACTTTC. Its protein is CSVSYSAGANVLTF.

This clonotype appeared many times. The V call is TRBV29-1, the J call TRBJ2-7, with D unclear. V lost 5 bases to trimming and J lost 0 bases, with 8 bases between them. Germline values: CDR1 SQVTM, CDR2 ANQGSEA. The CDR3 runs to 12 residues. CDR3 bases: TGCAGCGTTCAGGCGTACTCCTACGAGCAGTACTTC. Translated: CSVQAYSYEQYF.

The J gene is TRBJ1-1, the V gene TRBV29-1, with TRBD1 matching over 9 bases. This CDR3 has 13 amino acids. The V gene end was trimmed by 1 base and the J gene end by 10 bases; junction bases not matched to a gene: 7. Germline CDR1 SQVTM, CDR2 ANQGSEA. This chain's CDR3 is CSVEVGTGMVAFF. CDR3 DNA sequence: TGCAGCGTTGAAGTGGGGACAGGGATGGTAGCTTTCTTT.

A few counts support this clonotype. The J gene is TRBJ2-1, the V gene TRBV14; D may be TRBD1 (5 bases). Germline loops: CDR1 SGHDN, CDR2 FVKESK. This CDR3 has 15 amino acids. V shed 1 base and J shed 4 bases, with 11 bases lying between them. CDR3 in DNA: TGTGCCAGCAGCCAAGGCTATGGGGCTTACAATGAGCAGTTCTTC. Translated, it gives CASSQGYGAYNEQFF.

At least ten counts were recorded for this clonotype. V gene TRBV7-2 combines with J gene TRBJ1-5, with a tentative D call TRBD1 (5 bases). Trimming removed 6 bases from V and 4 bases from J, with 13 bases in between. Germline V gives CDR1 SGHTA, CDR2 FQGNSA. This CDR3 has 14 residues. The CDR3 nucleotides read TGTGCCAGCAGTCTCCAGGGAAGAAATCAGCCCCAGCATTTT. Protein: CASSLQGRNQPQHF.

The sample holds many counts of this clonotype. The chain carries TRBV11-3 and TRBJ2-7, with D unclear. V was cut by 6 bases and J by 0 bases, with 12 bases left in between. CDR1 and CDR2 from the germline V gene are SGHNT and YENEEA. The CDR3 has 14 residues. CDR3 sequence (DNA): TGTGCCAGCAGTCCTCGAGTTGACTCCTACGAGCAGTACTTC. Translating it yields CASSPRVDSYEQYF.

This clonotype showed up just a few times. The chain couples TRBV29-1 to TRBJ2-3; no firm D call. The germline V gene encodes CDR1 SQVTM and CDR2 ANQGSEA. This CDR3 has 11 residues. Trimming took 8 bases from V and 6 from J, leaving 12 bases between them. DNA of the CDR3: TGCAGCCTCCGTCTCTGGGATACGCAGTATTTT. Protein: CSLRLWDTQYF.

Many counts were recorded for this clonotype. The chain carries TRBV7-2 and TRBJ1-2; no reliable D call. Trimming cost V 6 bases and J 6 bases, with 14 bases left between them. Germline CDR1 SGHTA, CDR2 FQGNSA. This CDR3 is built from 13 residues. This chain's CDR3 is CASSSMGVDGYTF. CDR3 sequence (DNA): TGTGCCAGCAGTTCTATGGGCGTAGATGGCTACACCTTC.

This clonotype was counted at least ten times. J is TRBJ2-2 and V is TRBV6-5, with 9 nucleotides matching TRBD2. V lost 2 bases and J lost 3; bases outside the gene matches: 10. This CDR3 has 18 amino acids. Germline V gene sequence: CDR1 MNHEY, CDR2 SVGAGI. The CDR3 reads CASSYRLLTSGYTGELFF. The CDR3 nucleotides are TGTGCCAGCAGTTACCGCCTACTGACTAGCGGATACACCGGGGAGCTGTTTTTT.

The chain combines TRBV4-1 with TRBJ2-7; a weak D match, TRBD1 (6 bases). Germline V gene data show CDR1 as MGHRA and CDR2 as YSYEKL. V lost 1 base to trimming and J lost 7 bases, with 20 bases between them. This CDR3 has 16 residues. DNA for the CDR3: TGCGCCAGCAGCCAAGTCTTTCGGACAGCTTCGTCGGAGCAGTACTTC. This gives the protein CASSQVFRTASSEQYF.

This clonotype showed up many times. The J gene is TRBJ2-2, the V gene TRBV10-2; a possible D gene is TRBD2 (5 bases). Germline CDR1 and CDR2: WSHSY and SAAADI. V was cut by 10 bases and J by 5 bases, with 20 bases left in between. This CDR3 is built from 15 residues. Here the CDR3 DNA reads TGCGCCATCGCCACAAAGCCGGGATTTACCGGGGAGCTGTTTTTT. Translating gives CAIATKPGFTGELFF.

The chain has TRBV29-1 and TRBJ2-7, with 8 bases fitting TRBD1. Germline CDR1 reads SQVTM; CDR2 reads ANQGSEA. This CDR3 spans 16 amino acids. Unmatched junction bases numbered 11, after V lost 3 bases and J lost 1 base. CDR3 DNA: TGCAGCGTTGAGCACCCACAGGGGGGAGGTTCCTACGAGCAGTACTTC. Protein: CSVEHPQGGGSYEQYF.

The chain has TRBV27 and TRBJ2-1, with D possibly being TRBD1 (5 bases). This CDR3 region has 13 residues. Per the germline V gene, CDR1 is MNHEY and CDR2 is SMNVEV (reference sequence). V was pared by 1 base and J by 7 bases, with 8 bases between. CDR3 DNA: TGTGCCAGCAGTTTATTGAAGGGGAATGAGCAGTTCTTC. Protein sequence: CASSLLKGNEQFF.

The rearrangement uses TRBV7-2 and TRBJ2-3; no definite D call. CDR3 length: 13 residues. The germline V gene encodes CDR1 SGHTA and CDR2 FQGNSA. Trimming pared 8 bases from V and 4 bases from J, leaving 13 bases between. The CDR3 here is CASGRHGADTQYF. For the CDR3, the DNA is TGTGCCAGCGGACGTCATGGGGCAGATACGCAGTATTTT.